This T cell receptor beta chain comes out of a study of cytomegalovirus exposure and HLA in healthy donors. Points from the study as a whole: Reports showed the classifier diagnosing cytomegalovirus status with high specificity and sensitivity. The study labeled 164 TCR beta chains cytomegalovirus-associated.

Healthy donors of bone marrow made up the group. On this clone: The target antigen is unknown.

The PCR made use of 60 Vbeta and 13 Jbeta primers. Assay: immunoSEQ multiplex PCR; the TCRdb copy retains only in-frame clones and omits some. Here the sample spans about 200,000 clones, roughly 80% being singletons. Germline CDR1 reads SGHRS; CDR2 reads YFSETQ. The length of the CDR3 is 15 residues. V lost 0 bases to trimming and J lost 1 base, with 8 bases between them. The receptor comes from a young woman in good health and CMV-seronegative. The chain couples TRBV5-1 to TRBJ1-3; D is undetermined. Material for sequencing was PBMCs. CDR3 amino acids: CASSLGESSGNTIYF. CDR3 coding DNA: TGCGCCAGCAGCTTGGGGGAGTCGTCTGGAAACACCATATATTTT.